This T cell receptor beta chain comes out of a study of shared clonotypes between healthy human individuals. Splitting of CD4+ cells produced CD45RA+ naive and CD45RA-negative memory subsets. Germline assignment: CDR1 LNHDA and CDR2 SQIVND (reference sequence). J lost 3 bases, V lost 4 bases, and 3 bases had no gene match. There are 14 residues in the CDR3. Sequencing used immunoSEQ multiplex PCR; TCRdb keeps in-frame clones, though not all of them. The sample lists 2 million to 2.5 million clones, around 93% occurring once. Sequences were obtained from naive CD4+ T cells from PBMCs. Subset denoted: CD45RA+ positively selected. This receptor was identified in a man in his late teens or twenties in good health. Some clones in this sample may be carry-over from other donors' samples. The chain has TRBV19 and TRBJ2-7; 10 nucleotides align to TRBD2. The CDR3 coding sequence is TGTGCCAGTAGTAGGACTAGCGGACGCTACGAGCAGTACTTC. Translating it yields CASSRTSGRYEQYF.